Detailed here is one T cell receptor (beta chain). Its matching antigen is unknown. This sample is part of a study of blood T cells in healthy people across ages. Study-level findings and limits: Age showed a roughly linear inverse relationship with TCR beta diversity per million T cells.

The authors ran a second PCR of 7 to 11 cycles using a sample-barcoded 5' primer and a J-beta primer mix. Each CDR3 protein is one row after TCRdb ran MiXCR on the 5' RACE reads. Of 650,000 to 700,000 distinct CDR3 sequences in the sample, about 32% are singletons; the top ten hold 15%. Isolation per sample recovered at least 7 million PBMCs. V was pared by 6 bases and J by 1 base, with 13 bases between. CDR3 length equals 15 residues. Germline V gene lookup returns CDR1 LNHDA and CDR2 SQIVND (reference sequence). This receptor was obtained from a woman over 75 in good health. The rearrangement links TRBV19 to TRBJ2-4; D gene uncertain. The specimen sequenced was blood. The CDR3 loop reads CASSHVISAKNIQYF. The CDR3 DNA reads as TGTGCCAGTAGCCACGTGATTTCGGCCAAAAACATTCAGTACTTC.